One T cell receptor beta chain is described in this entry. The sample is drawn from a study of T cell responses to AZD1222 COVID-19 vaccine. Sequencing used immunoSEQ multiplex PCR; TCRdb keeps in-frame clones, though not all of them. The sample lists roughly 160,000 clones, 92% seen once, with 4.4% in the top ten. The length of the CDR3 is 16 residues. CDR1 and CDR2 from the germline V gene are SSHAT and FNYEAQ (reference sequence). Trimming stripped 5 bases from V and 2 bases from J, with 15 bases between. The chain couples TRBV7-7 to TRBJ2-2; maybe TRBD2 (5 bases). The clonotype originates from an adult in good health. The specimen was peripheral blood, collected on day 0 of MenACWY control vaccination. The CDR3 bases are TGTGCCAGCAGCCTGACGGGGTCTGCAAACACCGGGGAGCTGTTTTTT. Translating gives CASSLTGSANTGELFF.